Listed below are T cell receptor beta chains from one sample, sequenced in a study of blood T cell repertoires in COVID-19. Data came from immunoSEQ multiplex PCR; TCRdb stores just in-frame clones and leaves some out. This table has more than 100,000 clones, just over 85% appearing once. Sequencing was performed on peripheral blood. The source is a middle-aged man with acute or convalescent COVID-19. Both conserved end residues are part of each CDR3. Fields, in order: D gene, V gene, J gene, clone size, CDR3 protein, CDR3 DNA. D genes are given only for firm matches. Some rows mark clone size as missing; the rest say once, few, many or name a class of expanded clone.

-	TRBV6-2/TRBV6-3	TRBJ2-7	-	CASSYSGTRREQYF	TGTGCCAGCAGTTACTCCGGGACACGGCGCGAGCAGTACTTC
-	TRBV4-3	TRBJ2-1	-	CASSQGPGSNEQFF	TGCGCCAGCAGCCAAGGGCCAGGGTCAAATGAGCAGTTCTTC
TRBD1	TRBV30	TRBJ2-1	-	CAWSVTGEINEQFF	TGTGCCTGGAGTGTCACAGGGGAAATAAATGAGCAGTTCTTC
-	TRBV18	TRBJ1-2	-	CASSPTGFYGYTF	TGTGCCAGCTCACCTACAGGGTTTTATGGCTACACCTTC
-	TRBV29-1	TRBJ1-2	-	CSVVQTESYTF	TGCAGCGTTGTACAGACAGAGAGCTACACCTTC
-	TRBV20-1	TRBJ2-1	-	CSASGSLGNEQFF	TGCAGTGCTAGTGGGAGTTTGGGCAATGAGCAGTTCTTC
TRBD1	TRBV5-6	TRBJ1-5	once	CASTSWPDRGNQPQHF	TGTGCCAGCACCTCTTGGCCGGACAGGGGCAATCAGCCCCAGCATTTT
TRBD1	TRBV19	TRBJ1-1	-	CASTQLGTGGRNTEAFF	TGTGCCAGTACCCAACTCGGGACAGGGGGCAGGAACACTGAAGCTTTCTTT
-	TRBV27	TRBJ1-5	-	CASKTGEGSNQPQHF	TGTGCCAGCAAAACTGGGGAGGGGAGCAATCAGCCCCAGCATTTT
TRBD1	TRBV5-4	TRBJ2-7	-	CASSPPKGQGAGEQYF	TGTGCCAGCAGCCCTCCAAAGGGACAGGGGGCCGGCGAGCAGTACTTC
TRBD1	TRBV5-1	TRBJ2-7	-	CASSLGPGQRLYEQYF	TGCGCCAGCAGCTTGGGCCCGGGACAGAGATTGTACGAGCAGTACTTC
-	TRBV6-5	TRBJ1-6	-	CASTLGAYNSPLHF	TGTGCCAGCACCTTAGGGGCCTATAATTCACCCCTCCACTTT
TRBD2	TRBV5-6	TRBJ2-7	once	CASQRGDTSYEQYF	TGTGCCAGTCAGCGGGGGGACACCTCCTACGAGCAGTACTTC
-	TRBV30	TRBJ1-4	-	CAWSVRGGEKLFF	TGTGCCTGGAGTGTAAGGGGAGGCGAAAAACTGTTTTTT
TRBD1	TRBV19	TRBJ1-2	-	CASNLRAETGSGYTF	TGTGCCAGTAACCTCCGGGCCGAGACAGGGAGCGGCTACACCTTC
-	TRBV7-8	TRBJ1-1	-	CASSWGGRTEAFF	TGTGCCAGCAGCTGGGGGGGGAGGACTGAAGCTTTCTTT
-	TRBV14	TRBJ1-1	-	CASSQDRNTEAFF	TGTGCCAGCAGCCAAGACCGGAACACTGAAGCTTTCTTT
TRBD1	TRBV5-5	TRBJ1-4	-	CASSPGTGVEKLFF	TGTGCCAGCAGCCCCGGGACAGGGGTCGAAAAACTGTTTTTT
TRBD1	TRBV7-9	TRBJ2-2	few	CASSLRTGMSLELFF	TGTGCCAGCAGCCTACGGACAGGAATGAGTTTGGAGCTGTTTTTT
TRBD1	TRBV18	TRBJ2-3	-	CASSPPGTDNTDTQYF	TGTGCCAGCTCACCCCCCGGGACAGATAACACAGATACGCAGTATTTT
TRBD2	TRBV7-9	TRBJ2-7	-	CASSVYGRGEEQYF	TGTGCCAGCAGCGTATACGGGAGGGGAGAAGAGCAGTACTTC
TRBD2	TRBV4-2	TRBJ2-1	-	CASSQEPSGGAGEQFF	TGTGCCAGCAGCCAAGAACCTAGCGGGGGGGCCGGTGAGCAGTTCTTC
TRBD1	TRBV19	TRBJ1-2	once	CASSVQGATYGYTF	TGTGCCAGTAGTGTTCAGGGGGCGACCTATGGCTACACCTTC
-	TRBV9	TRBJ2-1	-	CASSVEGTLYNEQFF	TGTGCCAGCAGCGTAGAAGGGACACTATACAATGAGCAGTTCTTC
TRBD1	TRBV5-8	TRBJ1-1	-	CATPNRGLRTEAFF	TGTGCCACCCCGAACAGGGGGCTACGAACTGAAGCTTTCTTT
-	TRBV20-1	TRBJ1-1	-	CSASWRVTNTEAFF	TGCAGTGCCAGTTGGCGGGTGACAAACACTGAAGCTTTCTTT
-	TRBV7-9	TRBJ2-7	-	CASSLEGLYEQYF	TGTGCCAGCAGCTTGGAGGGCCTCTACGAGCAGTACTTC
TRBD1	TRBV30	TRBJ1-1	-	CAWTNSGTARNTEAFF	TGTGCCTGGACTAACTCCGGGACAGCCAGGAACACTGAAGCTTTCTTT
-	TRBV5-1	TRBJ1-4	-	CASSFSRDKEKLFF	TGCGCCAGCAGCTTCTCCCGGGACAAAGAGAAACTGTTTTTT
-	TRBV13	TRBJ1-2	once	CASSHRDGYTF	TGTGCCAGCAGCCACCGGGATGGCTACACCTTC
TRBD1	TRBV6-5	TRBJ1-1	-	CASRLDRGTEAFF	TGTGCCAGCAGGCTCGACAGGGGAACTGAAGCTTTCTTT
-	TRBV19	TRBJ2-5	-	CASSQGMGTQYF	TGTGCCAGTTCGCAGGGGATGGGGACCCAGTACTTC
-	TRBV7-3	TRBJ1-6	once	CASSLVGHNNSPLHF	TGTGCCAGCAGCTTAGTGGGACATAATAATTCACCCCTCCACTTT
-	TRBV5-1	TRBJ2-3	-	CASSLGFPGKGDTQYF	TGCGCCAGCAGCTTGGGTTTCCCGGGGAAGGGAGATACGCAGTATTTT
-	TRBV19	TRBJ2-4	-	CATFRGDIQYF	TGTGCCACCTTCAGGGGGGACATTCAGTACTTC
-	TRBV7-9	TRBJ2-7	-	CASSLSINEQYF	TGTGCCAGCAGCCTATCCATCAACGAGCAGTACTTC
-	TRBV3-1/TRBV3-2	TRBJ2-2	-	CASSHAGRATGELFF	TGTGCCAGCAGCCATGCGGGACGGGCCACCGGGGAGCTGTTTTTT
TRBD1	TRBV18	TRBJ2-5	-	CASSRGQGETQYF	TGTGCCAGCTCACGGGGACAGGGAGAGACCCAGTACTTC
-	TRBV4-1	TRBJ1-5	once	CASSQGTDNQPQHF	TGCGCCAGCAGCCAAGGGACAGACAATCAGCCCCAGCATTTT